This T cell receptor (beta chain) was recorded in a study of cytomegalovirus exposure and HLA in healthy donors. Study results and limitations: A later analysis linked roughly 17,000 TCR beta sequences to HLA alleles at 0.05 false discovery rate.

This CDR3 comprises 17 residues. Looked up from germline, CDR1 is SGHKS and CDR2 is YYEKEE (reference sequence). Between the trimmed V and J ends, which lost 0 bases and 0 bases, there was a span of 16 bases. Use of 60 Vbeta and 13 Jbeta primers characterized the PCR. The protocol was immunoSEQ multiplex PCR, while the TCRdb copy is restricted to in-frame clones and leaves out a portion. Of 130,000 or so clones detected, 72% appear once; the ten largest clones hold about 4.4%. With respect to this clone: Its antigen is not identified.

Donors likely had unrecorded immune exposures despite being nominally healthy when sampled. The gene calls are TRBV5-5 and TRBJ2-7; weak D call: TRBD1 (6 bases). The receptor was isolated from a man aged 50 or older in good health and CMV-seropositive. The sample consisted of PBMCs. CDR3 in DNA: TGTGCCAGCAGCTTGGAAGCCGGGACACTTTCCTCCTACGAGCAGTACTTC. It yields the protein CASSLEAGTLSSYEQYF.